One sample yielded the 21 T cell receptor beta chains listed below, sequenced in a study of blood T cell repertoires in COVID-19. The data were produced by immunoSEQ multiplex PCR, yet TCRdb's version contains in-frame clones alone and is incomplete. Among approximately 230,000 clones listed, more than 65% were seen once. Material for sequencing was peripheral blood. All receptors derive from a woman aged 40 to 50 with active or convalescent COVID-19.

The chain has TRBV7-3 and TRBJ2-2; a weak D match, TRBD1 (6 bases). Trimming took 5 bases from V and 7 from J, leaving 23 bases between them. Germline V gene lookup returns CDR1 SGHTA and CDR2 FQGTGA. The CDR3 has 17 amino acids. CDR3 sequence reads: CASSPDAGTLVGGELFF. The CDR3 nucleotides are TGTGCCAGCAGCCCAGATGCCGGGACATTAGTGGGCGGGGAGCTGTTTTTT.

The V and J genes are TRBV11-2 and TRBJ2-1; D is perhaps TRBD2 (5 bases). This CDR3 comprises 15 residues. Germline V CDR1 and CDR2: SGHAT, FQNNGV. The V gene lost 4 bases and the J gene lost 7 bases, with 17 bases spanning the gap. The CDR3 region has the DNA TGTGCCAGCAGCTCTACGACATTCCCGGGGAATGAGCAGTTCTTC. Its protein product is CASSSTTFPGNEQFF.

The chain combines TRBV5-1 with TRBJ1-2; 8 bases align to TRBD1. Germline CDR1 reads SGHRS; CDR2 reads YFSETQ. Trimming at V came to 4 bases and at J to 7 bases, leaving 6 bases not matched to a gene. The CDR3 sequence is 13 residues long. The chain's CDR3 is CASSPQTGVGYTF. DNA of the CDR3: TGCGCCAGCAGCCCACAGACAGGGGTTGGCTACACCTTC. Drawing the rest from reference TRBV5-1 and TRBJ1-2, the complete variable domain is KAGVTQTPRYLIKTRGQQVTLSCSPISGHRSVSWYQQTPGQGLQFLFEYFSETQRNKGNFPGRFSGRQFSNSRSEMNVSTLELGDSALYLCASSPQTGVGYTFGSGTRLTVV.

This clone was seen just once. V is TRBV3-1 (or the pseudogene TRBV3-2) and J is TRBJ2-4; 14 nucleotides align to TRBD2. From germline, CDR1 is LGHDT and CDR2 YNNKEL (reference sequence). The trim removed 4 bases at V and 3 bases at J, leaving 11 bases unmatched. This CDR3 has 19 residues. The CDR3 region has the DNA TGTGCCAGCAGCCTGTCCGGACTAGCGGGGGGTCTGGGCAAAAACATTCAGTACTTC. This translates into CASSLSGLAGGLGKNIQYF.

The rearrangement links TRBV19 to TRBJ1-1, with a possible D match to TRBD1 (5 bases). Trimming shortened V by 6 bases and J by 10 bases, and 9 bases separated the two germline ends. The CDR3 spans 10 residues. CDR1 is LNHDA, CDR2 SQIVND, per germline (reference sequence). The CDR3 nucleotides read TGTGCCAGTAGAGCGACAGTAGCTTTCTTT. It is translated as CASRATVAFF.

J is TRBJ2-5 and V is TRBV6-5; 9 nucleotides match TRBD1. Germline lookup yields CDR1 MNHEY and CDR2 SVGAGI. The ends lost 6 bases at V and 5 bases at J; junction bases unmatched: 10. The CDR3 has 15 amino acids. This CDR3 is CASREGQGNWETQYF. CDR3 in DNA: TGTGCCAGCAGGGAGGGACAGGGTAATTGGGAGACCCAGTACTTC.

CDR3 DNA sequence: TGTGCCAGCACCCCTATAGCAGGGGTTAACTATGGCTACACCTTC. Translated: CASTPIAGVNYGYTF. V gene TRBV6-5 combines with J gene TRBJ1-2; a weak D match, TRBD1 (6 bases). Per the germline V gene, CDR1 is MNHEY and CDR2 is SVGAGI. V lost 7 bases to trimming and J lost 1 base, with 16 bases between them. The CDR3 runs to 15 residues.

This chain connects TRBV19 to TRBJ2-1; 10 nucleotides line up with TRBD2. V lost 5 bases to trimming and J lost 9 bases; unmatched junction nucleotides: 13. The CDR3 sequence is 16 residues long. The germline V gene has CDR1 LNHDA and CDR2 SQIVND (reference sequence). The CDR3 DNA reads as TGTGCCAGTAGTCCCGGCCTAGCGGGGGTCTGGAGTGAGCAGTTCTTC. Its protein is CASSPGLAGVWSEQFF.

V is TRBV21-1 and J is TRBJ1-1. TRBV21-1 represents a pseudogene. The CDR3 totals 13 residues. The CDR3 region has the DNA TGTGCCAGCAGCAAAGTGCGCAACACTGAAGCTTTCTTT. Its protein is CASSKVRNTEAFF.

CDR3 sequence reads: CASSLVPAGEQYV. The CDR3 nucleotides read TGTGCCAGCAGCTTGGTCCCCGCAGGGGAGCAGTACGTC. This chain connects TRBV5-4 to TRBJ2-7; D is possibly TRBD1 (5 bases). Per germline, CDR1 SGHNT and CDR2 YYREEE (reference sequence). The CDR3 runs to 13 residues. V dropped 0 bases and J dropped 7 bases, with 11 bases sitting between them.

This chain connects TRBV11-3 to TRBJ2-1, with D perhaps matching TRBD1 (6 bases). Trimming left V 4 bases short and J 3 bases short, with 19 bases between. This CDR3 contains 17 residues. The V gene's germline CDR1 is SGHNT and CDR2 YENEEA. The CDR3 DNA reads as TGTGCCAGCAGCTCCCGACACCTAGGACAGCTCTACAATGAGCAGTTCTTC. Its protein is CASSSRHLGQLYNEQFF.

About this clone: At the DNA level, this CDR3 is encoded by other sequences in the same sample as well. The rearrangement uses TRBV10-3 and TRBJ1-2, with D possibly TRBD1 on 6 matching bases. This CDR3 spans 15 amino acids. V lost 0 bases and J lost 2, with 10 bases in between. The V gene's germline CDR1 is ENHRY and CDR2 SYGVKD. DNA of the CDR3: TGTGCCATCAGTGAGTCGCGACAGGACAACTATGGCTACACCTTC. This translates into CAISESRQDNYGYTF.

This chain uses TRBV28 with TRBJ2-7, with D possibly being TRBD1 (6 bases). The germline V gene encodes CDR1 MDHEN and CDR2 SYDVKM. The V and J ends lost 5 bases and 2 bases respectively, with 13 bases between them. The CDR3 consists of 14 residues. CDR3 coding DNA: TGTGCCAGCAGTCACGGGACACCCCCCTACGAGCAGTACTTC. Its translation is CASSHGTPPYEQYF.

This chain links TRBV2 with TRBJ1-5; D unresolved. Between the trimmed V and J ends, which lost 6 bases and 2 bases, there was a span of 14 bases. This CDR3 contains 15 residues. The germline CDR1 and CDR2 sequences are SNHLY and FYNNEI. CDR3 residues: CASSLSLRGNQPQHF. Here the CDR3 DNA reads TGTGCCAGCAGCCTTTCTCTCCGGGGCAATCAGCCCCAGCATTTT.

The chain recombines TRBV6-5 with TRBJ1-3; D ambiguous. CDR1 and CDR2 from the germline V gene are MNHEY and SVGAGI. The CDR3 extends over 15 amino acids. Trimming left V 2 bases short and J 0 bases short, with 8 bases between. CDR3 in DNA: TGTGCCAGCAGTTACACTCGAAGCTCTGGAAACACCATATATTTT. As protein: CASSYTRSSGNTIYF.

The chain uses TRBV6-5 and TRBJ1-5; 8 bases agree with TRBD1. V was clipped by 0 bases and J by 5 bases; unmatched bases: 3. There are 15 residues in the CDR3. The germline gives CDR1 MNHEY, CDR2 SVGAGI. The CDR3 protein is CASSYSRQGHQPQHF. The CDR3 region has the DNA TGTGCCAGCAGTTACTCACGACAGGGGCATCAGCCCCAGCATTTT.

The chain recombines TRBV30 with TRBJ2-3; 8 nucleotides match TRBD2. Germline V lookup: CDR1 GTSNPN, CDR2 SVGIG (reference sequence). The CDR3 length is 13 residues. The trim removed 4 bases at V and 8 bases at J, leaving 8 bases unmatched. CDR3 sequence reads: CAWNGLAPRTQYF. The CDR3 DNA sequence: TGTGCCTGGAACGGACTAGCTCCTCGTACGCAGTATTTT.

Written as DNA, the CDR3 is TGTGCCAGCAGTCCGGGGACAACCCGGAGCTCCTACAATGAGCAGTTCTTC. Residues: CASSPGTTRSSYNEQFF. The chain links TRBV7-3 to TRBJ2-1; perhaps TRBD1 as D (6 bases). Germline-derived CDR1 and CDR2 are SGHTA and FQGTGA. V lost 6 bases and J 0 bases, leaving 18 bases between the germline ends. The CDR3 runs to 17 residues.

The CDR3 DNA reads as TGCGCCAGCACGTTAAAAGGGGAGCTGTTTTTT. Translated: CASTLKGELFF. The J gene is TRBJ2-2, the V gene TRBV5-1; D gene uncertain. This CDR3 has 11 amino acids. The V end was cut by 6 bases, the J end by 8 bases, with 8 bases between. Per the germline V gene, CDR1 is SGHRS and CDR2 is YFSETQ.

The chain is built from TRBV11-3 and TRBJ2-3, with 7 bases that match TRBD2. V dropped 0 bases and J dropped 5; count of bases not matched to a gene: 5. The CDR3 has 15 residues. The germline V gene has CDR1 SGHNT and CDR2 YENEEA. The DNA of the CDR3 is TGTGCCAGCAGCTTAGATGGGGCTAGCGGAGATACGCAGTATTTT. Translation gives CASSLDGASGDTQYF.

A note on this clone: Its ends do not fully match the called genes, so a read error is possible. The chain joins TRBV5-6 to TRBJ2-3; no clear D. The CDR3 length is 13 residues. The V gene's germline CDR1 is SGHDT and CDR2 YYEEEE. DNA of the CDR3: TGTGCTAGCATGTCCGGTAGCACAGATACGCAGTATTTT. Translating it yields CASMSGSTDTQYF.